Each of the 13 T cell receptor beta chains below was sequenced from the same sample in a study of CD8 T cells in Susac syndrome. An amount of RNA that ranged from roughly 0.5 to 1 ug was reverse transcribed with random hexamers. TCRdb redid the calling of the immunoSEQ multiplex PCR reads with MiXCR, one entry per CDR3 protein. The sample carries approximately 190,000 distinct CDR3 sequences, approximately 94% recorded once. Sequenced: CD4+ T cells from PBMCs. These receptors originate from a human donor with Susac syndrome.

The genes are TRBV30 and TRBJ2-7, with TRBD2 identical over 8 bases. Unmatched junction bases numbered 8, after V lost 3 bases and J lost 7 bases. The CDR3 totals 13 residues. The germline CDR1 and CDR2 sequences are GTSNPN and SVGIG (reference sequence). The CDR3 region has the DNA TGTGCCTGGAGAGAAGGCGGGGGGCTAGAGCAGTACTTC. It is translated as CAWREGGGLEQYF.

The chain has TRBV11-2 and TRBJ1-6; TRBD1 matches at 8 bases. Germline CDR1 reads SGHAT; CDR2 reads FQNNGV. This CDR3 has 18 residues. V shed 0 bases, J shed 1 base, and the junction held 5 bases outside the gene matches. CDR3 coding DNA: TGTGCCAGCAGCTTAGATCGTAACAGGGGGTCCTATAATTCACCCCTCCACTTT. Translating gives CASSLDRNRGSYNSPLHF.

The chain recombines TRBV20-1 with TRBJ1-2; 7 bases are a match to TRBD1. Germline V gives CDR1 DFQATT, CDR2 SNEGSKA (reference sequence). V lost 3 bases and J lost 8; bases outside the gene matches: 9. There are 13 residues in the CDR3. CDR3 protein: CSARKTGWYGYTF. CDR3 coding DNA: TGCAGTGCTAGGAAGACAGGGTGGTACGGCTACACCTTC.

This sequence joins TRBV20-1 and TRBJ1-1, with D perhaps matching TRBD1 (6 bases). The V end lost 4 bases, the J end lost 6 bases, and 18 bases lay between the germline ends. This CDR3 region has 14 residues. Germline V gene sequence: CDR1 DFQATT, CDR2 SNEGSKA (reference sequence). The CDR3 is CSAKGGKGIPEAFF. In nucleotides, the CDR3 is TGCAGTGCTAAAGGGGGGAAGGGGATACCTGAAGCTTTCTTT.

This sequence joins TRBV6-5 and TRBJ1-5; perhaps TRBD1 as D (5 bases). The CDR3 length is 15 residues. Trimming stripped 2 bases from V and 4 bases from J, with 12 bases between. CDR1 is MNHEY and CDR2 is SVGAGI in the germline V gene. Written as DNA, the CDR3 is TGTGCCAGCAGTTACGGGGGTTGGCGGAATCAGCCCCAGCATTTT. This sequence encodes CASSYGGWRNQPQHF.

The V gene is TRBV14, the J gene TRBJ1-2, with a weak D call TRBD1 (5 bases). The CDR3 has 16 amino acids. V lost 1 base to trimming and J lost 2 bases, with 14 bases between them. From germline, CDR1 is SGHDN and CDR2 FVKESK. This chain's CDR3 is CASSQGTSYRNYGYTF. The CDR3 DNA follows: TGTGCCAGCAGCCAAGGGACTAGCTACAGGAACTATGGCTACACCTTC.

The J gene is TRBJ2-3, the V gene TRBV3-1, with 12 nucleotides matching TRBD2. With V trimmed by 6 bases and J by 3 bases, 4 bases remained unmatched. The CDR3 contains 15 residues. In germline, CDR1 is LGHDT, CDR2 YNNKEL (reference sequence). CDR3 region: CASREGLAGTDTQYF. In DNA, the CDR3 is TGTGCCAGCAGGGAGGGACTAGCGGGTACAGATACGCAGTATTTT.

Only one count was recorded for this clonotype. V usage is TRBV12-3 or TRBV12-4 and J usage is TRBJ1-4, with 8 bases fitting TRBD1. Trimming cost V 6 bases and J 10 bases; bases outside gene matches: 16. CDR3 size: 16 residues. The CDR3 DNA sequence: TGTGCCAGCAGACCCGATTTCGGACAGGGTACAAGAAAACTGTTTTTT. Amino acid sequence: CASRPDFGQGTRKLFF.

The V gene is TRBV7-8, the J gene TRBJ1-4, with D perhaps matching TRBD1 (5 bases). Looked up from germline, CDR1 is SGHVS and CDR2 is FQNEAQ. Trimming stripped 5 bases from V and 3 bases from J, with 7 bases between. CDR3 size: 13 residues. The CDR3 loop is CASSEGPNEKLFF. CDR3 bases: TGTGCCAGCAGCGAGGGACCTAATGAAAAACTGTTTTTT.

V is TRBV30 and J is TRBJ2-3; D not certain. The CDR3 totals 13 residues. Germline values: CDR1 GTSNPN, CDR2 SVGIG (reference sequence). Trimming cost V 3 bases and J 1 base, with 8 bases left between them. CDR3 DNA: TGTGCCTGGAGCCCCGGAGGCACAGATACGCAGTATTTT. It specifies CAWSPGGTDTQYF.

The CDR3 DNA follows: TGCAGTGCGGCACAGGGGGCGGGAGGGGTAGCTTTCTTT. It codes for CSAAQGAGGVAFF. This chain connects TRBV20-1 to TRBJ1-1; 9 bases align to TRBD1. Trimming at V came to 6 bases and at J to 10 bases, leaving 12 bases not matched to a gene. Germline CDR1 is DFQATT and CDR2 is SNEGSKA (reference sequence). This CDR3 region has 13 residues.

The chain recombines TRBV12-3 or TRBV12-4 with TRBJ1-6; D is possibly TRBD1 (5 bases). The CDR3 is made up of 14 amino acids. Trimming pared 5 bases from V and 4 bases from J, leaving 9 bases between. The CDR3 coding sequence is TGTGCCAGCAGTCGGGGGGGATATAATTCACCCCTCCACTTT. As protein: CASSRGGYNSPLHF.

V usage is TRBV4-2 and J usage is TRBJ2-5, with TRBD2 identical over 9 bases. J gave up 3 bases and V 1 base, and 3 bases lay outside the gene matches. CDR3 size: 15 residues. Germline V gives CDR1 LGHNA, CDR2 YNFKEQ. CDR3 sequence reads: CASSQAERGEETQYF. The CDR3 DNA is TGTGCCAGCAGCCAAGCGGAGCGGGGGGAAGAGACCCAGTACTTC.